This is a list of T cell receptor beta chains from one sample in a study of blood T cell repertoires in COVID-19. Sequencing used immunoSEQ multiplex PCR; TCRdb keeps in-frame clones, though not all of them. The sample lists 250,000 or so clones; 86% were seen once. Sequencing was carried out using PBMCs or T cells enriched from blood (not recorded which). These receptors originate from a man aged 40-55 years who had recovered from COVID-19. The CDR3 runs from the conserved cysteine through the conserved F or W. The D gene is left open where the match is weak.

v_call	d_call	j_call	cdr3_aa
TRBV2	TRBD1	TRBJ1-2	CASSPGQSILGGYTF
TRBV4-1	TRBD2	TRBJ2-5	CASSQLTSGRLTQYF
TRBV28	TRBD2	TRBJ2-5	CASTSPGQGRLAGGLETQYF
TRBV5-1	TRBD1	TRBJ2-7	CASRPVGQGDYEQYF
TRBV9	-	TRBJ1-1	CASSTRSTEAFF
TRBV7-2	-	TRBJ2-3	CASSLVGLTDDTQYF
TRBV29-1	-	TRBJ1-1	CSVDPGLNTEAFF
TRBV7-7	TRBD1	TRBJ2-7	CASSAGQGFLGLGEQYF
TRBV5-4	-	TRBJ2-7	CASSLEAGFSYEQYF
TRBV29-1	TRBD2	TRBJ2-7	CSVELSSGSGTYEQYF
TRBV5-6	-	TRBJ2-7	CASSLFRGATYEQYF
TRBV7-9	TRBD2	TRBJ2-1	CATPPSGSYNEQFF
TRBV19	TRBD1	TRBJ1-2	CASSDFFAGGAPYGYTF
TRBV10-3	-	TRBJ1-4	CAIKDTTNEKLFF
TRBV6-5	-	TRBJ2-6	CASRWGEIANVLTF
TRBV19	TRBD2	TRBJ2-7	CASSAIRLAHEQYF
TRBV27	-	TRBJ1-6	CASSVAVNSPLHF
TRBV7-9	TRBD2	TRBJ2-6	CASDRRGGALASGANVLTF
TRBV28	TRBD2	TRBJ2-5	CASSHPGLAGQETQYF
TRBV23-1	-	TRBJ2-7	CASSQLSYEQYF
TRBV6-5	-	TRBJ2-7	CASSYYEGDEQYF
TRBV7-9	-	TRBJ2-1	CASSERGISYNEQFF
TRBV4-3	TRBD2	TRBJ2-1	CASSQDLSGGYNEQFF
TRBV15	TRBD1	TRBJ1-5	CATSRGRGIRGNQPQHF